Listed below are T cell receptor beta chains from one sample, sequenced in a study of beta chain features in type 1 diabetes. Assay used: immunoSEQ multiplex PCR; TCRdb lists only in-frame clones, some missing. This table holds roughly 40,000 clones, over 45% found once. Sample: central memory CD4+ T cells from blood. The receptors here all came from a woman under 30 in good health. Each CDR3 is given without its conserved first and last residue. Fields, in order: V gene, J gene, D gene, CDR3 protein. The D gene is left open where the match is weak.

v_gene: TRBV7-2
j_gene: TRBJ1-1
d_gene: .
CDR3aa: ASSHPPGLHTEAF

v_gene: TRBV7-9
j_gene: TRBJ2-1
d_gene: TRBD2
CDR3aa: ASSSTGLAGANEQF

v_gene: TRBV19
j_gene: TRBJ2-7
d_gene: TRBD1
CDR3aa: ASSTLDRAPLREQY

v_gene: TRBV30
j_gene: TRBJ2-5
d_gene: .
CDR3aa: AWSKGGRGETQY

v_gene: TRBV2
j_gene: TRBJ2-2
d_gene: .
CDR3aa: ASSETSFTGELF

v_gene: TRBV2
j_gene: TRBJ1-1
d_gene: TRBD1
CDR3aa: ASSGQGAENTEAF

v_gene: TRBV5-1
j_gene: TRBJ2-6
d_gene: TRBD2
CDR3aa: ASSWGGSGANVLT

v_gene: TRBV5-1
j_gene: TRBJ1-3
d_gene: .
CDR3aa: ASSLGYRASGNTIY

v_gene: TRBV2
j_gene: TRBJ2-5
d_gene: .
CDR3aa: ASSEARGLGKTQY

v_gene: TRBV7-7
j_gene: TRBJ2-1
d_gene: .
CDR3aa: ASSLELFGGEQF

v_gene: TRBV18
j_gene: TRBJ1-4
d_gene: .
CDR3aa: ASSPGTRYDEKLF

v_gene: TRBV15
j_gene: TRBJ1-4
d_gene: .
CDR3aa: ATSRDQGKLF

v_gene: TRBV6-1
j_gene: TRBJ1-5
d_gene: .
CDR3aa: ASSEGFAAHQTNQPQH

v_gene: TRBV7-9
j_gene: TRBJ1-1
d_gene: .
CDR3aa: ASSLGGGEDTEAF

v_gene: TRBV11-2
j_gene: TRBJ2-1
d_gene: TRBD2
CDR3aa: ASSLVTGGLYNEQF

v_gene: TRBV6-5
j_gene: TRBJ1-5
d_gene: .
CDR3aa: ASSELSLNQPQH

v_gene: TRBV7-2
j_gene: TRBJ1-2
d_gene: TRBD1
CDR3aa: ASSLDGGTGGYGYT

v_gene: TRBV5-1
j_gene: TRBJ1-4
d_gene: TRBD1
CDR3aa: ASSSTWARDRGVEKLF

v_gene: TRBV7-9
j_gene: TRBJ2-2
d_gene: .
CDR3aa: ASSLVPGVGELF

v_gene: TRBV6-7
j_gene: TRBJ2-2
d_gene: TRBD2
CDR3aa: ASSVTGTKTGELF

v_gene: TRBV6-1
j_gene: TRBJ2-2
d_gene: .
CDR3aa: ASSPRTGELF

v_gene: TRBV30
j_gene: TRBJ2-7
d_gene: TRBD1
CDR3aa: AWTRTGVHEQY

v_gene: TRBV30
j_gene: TRBJ2-3
d_gene: .
CDR3aa: AWSAQRRDTQY

v_gene: TRBV18
j_gene: TRBJ1-5
d_gene: .
CDR3aa: ASSPNRNQPQH

v_gene: TRBV7-2
j_gene: TRBJ2-1
d_gene: TRBD2
CDR3aa: ASSLVRLAVYNEQF

v_gene: TRBV6-1
j_gene: TRBJ1-2
d_gene: TRBD1
CDR3aa: ASSRQGSYT

v_gene: TRBV7-8
j_gene: TRBJ2-7
d_gene: TRBD1
CDR3aa: ASSDSSGQGYEQY

v_gene: TRBV5-1
j_gene: TRBJ2-5
d_gene: TRBD1
CDR3aa: ASSLNYRGETQY

v_gene: TRBV19
j_gene: TRBJ2-7
d_gene: TRBD1
CDR3aa: ASSITGVSEQY

v_gene: TRBV5-1
j_gene: TRBJ1-6
d_gene: TRBD1
CDR3aa: ASTHGQAYNSPLH

v_gene: TRBV30
j_gene: TRBJ1-1
d_gene: .
CDR3aa: AWISDSLNTEAF

v_gene: TRBV28
j_gene: TRBJ1-1
d_gene: .
CDR3aa: ASSFPLNTEAF

v_gene: TRBV6-5
j_gene: TRBJ1-4
d_gene: .
CDR3aa: ASSRFPREKLF

v_gene: TRBV18
j_gene: TRBJ1-1
d_gene: .
CDR3aa: ASSPGQASHTEAF

v_gene: TRBV7-9
j_gene: TRBJ2-1
d_gene: .
CDR3aa: ASSLGASYNEQF

v_gene: TRBV7-2
j_gene: TRBJ2-1
d_gene: TRBD2
CDR3aa: ASSSPLAALDNEQF

v_gene: TRBV6-1
j_gene: TRBJ1-2
d_gene: .
CDR3aa: ASRLAGYGYT

v_gene: TRBV6-1
j_gene: TRBJ2-1
d_gene: .
CDR3aa: ASSPQGGEQF

v_gene: TRBV5-8
j_gene: TRBJ2-2
d_gene: TRBD1
CDR3aa: ASSLATGGYGTGELF

v_gene: TRBV5-1
j_gene: TRBJ2-7
d_gene: TRBD1
CDR3aa: ASSWGTGEDEQY

v_gene: TRBV19
j_gene: TRBJ1-4
d_gene: TRBD1
CDR3aa: ASSRDRIEKLF

v_gene: TRBV9
j_gene: TRBJ1-1
d_gene: .
CDR3aa: ASSVGTGSAEAF

v_gene: TRBV27
j_gene: TRBJ2-1
d_gene: TRBD1
CDR3aa: ASSFGTGMYNEQF

v_gene: TRBV7-9
j_gene: TRBJ1-4
d_gene: TRBD1
CDR3aa: ASSRDRGSEKLF

v_gene: TRBV6-1
j_gene: TRBJ1-2
d_gene: .
CDR3aa: ASSGRAGRNQGYT

v_gene: TRBV5-6
j_gene: TRBJ1-4
d_gene: TRBD1
CDR3aa: ASGRRQGGEKLF

v_gene: TRBV7-6
j_gene: TRBJ1-1
d_gene: TRBD1
CDR3aa: ASSPRTGGNTEAF

v_gene: TRBV12-5
j_gene: TRBJ2-2
d_gene: .
CDR3aa: ASGSDFNTGELF

v_gene: TRBV2
j_gene: TRBJ1-6
d_gene: TRBD1
CDR3aa: ASSEFLRTGVGSPLH